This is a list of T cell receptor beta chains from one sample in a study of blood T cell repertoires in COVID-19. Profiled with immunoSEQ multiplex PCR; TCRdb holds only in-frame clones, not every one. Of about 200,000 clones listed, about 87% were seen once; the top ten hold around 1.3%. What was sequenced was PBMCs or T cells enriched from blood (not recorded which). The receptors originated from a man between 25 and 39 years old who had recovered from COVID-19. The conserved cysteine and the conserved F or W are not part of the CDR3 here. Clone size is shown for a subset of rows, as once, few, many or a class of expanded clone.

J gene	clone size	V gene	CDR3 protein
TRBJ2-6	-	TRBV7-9	ASRPTGSGANVLT
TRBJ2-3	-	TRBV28	ASSQLAGGSRQY
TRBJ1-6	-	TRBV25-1	ASSASDRNYNSPLH
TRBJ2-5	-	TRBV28	ASSFLGLANQETQY
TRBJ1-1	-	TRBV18	ASSPDRGPTGAF
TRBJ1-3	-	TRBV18	ASSPMGRSGNTIY
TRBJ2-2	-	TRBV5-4	ASSMGGATGELF
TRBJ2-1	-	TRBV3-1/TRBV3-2	ASSQLRVAGARARYNEQF
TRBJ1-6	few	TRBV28	ASSWADRGNNSPLH
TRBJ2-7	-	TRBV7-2	ASSYTLESGGRGEQY
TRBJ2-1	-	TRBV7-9	ASSSRLAGADEQF
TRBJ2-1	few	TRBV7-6	ASSLEGASGRYYEQF
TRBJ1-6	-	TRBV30	AWSRDSSQTYNSPLH
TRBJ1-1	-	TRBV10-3	ATRRQGGKSTEAF
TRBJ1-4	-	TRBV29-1	SVGDRAYEKLF
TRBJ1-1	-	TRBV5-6	ASSWAAERNTEAF
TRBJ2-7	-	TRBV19	ASSIGTGFDSGYEQY
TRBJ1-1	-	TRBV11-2	ASSHPTGRSFLNTEAF
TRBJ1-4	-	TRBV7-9	ASSLQGREEKLF
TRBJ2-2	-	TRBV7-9	ASSILETGELF
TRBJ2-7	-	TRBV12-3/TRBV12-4	ASSPAGYEQY
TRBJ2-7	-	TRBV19	ASSNRGLYEQY
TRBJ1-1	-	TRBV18	ASSPKGDTEAF
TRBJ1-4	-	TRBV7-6	ASSSGLLAGAYEKLF
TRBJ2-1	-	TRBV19	ASSLAGDEDEQF
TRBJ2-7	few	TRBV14	ASSSGHSYEQY
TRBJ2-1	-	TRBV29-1	SGILVGHNEQF
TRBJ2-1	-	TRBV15	ATSRDLAGGLFYNEQF
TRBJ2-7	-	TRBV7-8	ASSFLGVQY
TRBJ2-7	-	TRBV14	ASSSTSGGPYEQY
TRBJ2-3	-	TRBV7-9	ASRPGTDSRTDTQY
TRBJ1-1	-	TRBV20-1	SAGGNTEAF
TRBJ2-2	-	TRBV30	AWGGEGAYTGELF
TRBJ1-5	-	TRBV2	ASSDSGGGQPQH